This paragraph covers one TCR beta chain sequence. What it recognizes is unknown. These data are taken from a study of T cells after yellow fever vaccination. Study-wide results and caveats: Peaking on day 5 versus 15, the secondary response was faster but weaker.

TCRdb called the 5' RACE reads again in MiXCR, with one record for every CDR3 protein. Found here are 160,000 or so distinct CDR3 sequences, 6% to 7.5% of them singletons; the top ten hold roughly 2.5%. V shed 1 base, J shed 11 bases, and the junction held 3 bases outside the gene matches. Germline V gives CDR1 SGHTA, CDR2 FQGNSA. CDR3 length: 13 amino acids. The chain links TRBV7-2 to TRBJ1-1, with 11 bases lining up with TRBD1. The specimen was CD4+ T cells sorted from PBMCs, collected about 5 days after the first yellow fever vaccination. This clonotype was obtained from a young man who received the YFV17D yellow fever vaccine. CDR3 coding DNA: TGTGCCAGCAGCTTAGGGACAGGGGGCTTCGCTTTCTTT. Translated, it gives CASSLGTGGFAFF.